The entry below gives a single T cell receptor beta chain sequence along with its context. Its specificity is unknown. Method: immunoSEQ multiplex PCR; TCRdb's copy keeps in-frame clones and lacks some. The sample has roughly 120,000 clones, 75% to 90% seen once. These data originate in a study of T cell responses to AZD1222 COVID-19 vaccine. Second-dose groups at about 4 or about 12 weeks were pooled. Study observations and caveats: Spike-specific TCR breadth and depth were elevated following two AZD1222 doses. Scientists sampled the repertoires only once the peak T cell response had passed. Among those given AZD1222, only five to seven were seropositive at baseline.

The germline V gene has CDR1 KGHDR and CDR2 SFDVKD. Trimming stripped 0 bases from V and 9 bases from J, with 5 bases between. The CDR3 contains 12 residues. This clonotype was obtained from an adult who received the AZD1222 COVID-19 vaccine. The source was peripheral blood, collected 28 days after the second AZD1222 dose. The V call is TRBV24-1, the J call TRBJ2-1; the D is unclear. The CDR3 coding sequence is TGTGCCACCAGTGATTTGAAGGGTGAGCAGTTCTTC. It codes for CATSDLKGEQFF.